Detailed here is one TCR beta chain. There is no known antigen for this receptor. Its ends do not fully match the called genes, so a read error is possible. The source of the sample is a study of read filtering for tumor transcriptome and immune sequencing (dated by TCRdb to 2018 to 2020). Regarding the study in general: The cohort was composed of some 16 male and 14 female patients, with a mean age of approximately 66 years and an age range of roughly 47 to 90. By revised international staging, eight or nine patients were R-ISS I, fewer than 20 were R-ISS II and about seven were R-ISS III. After DNase treatment, whole-transcriptome libraries were prepared using the TruSeq RNA Access Library Prep Kit. Per sample, about 3.5 to 10.27 million TCR-region mapped reads were obtained with IR-seq, compared with only roughly 85 to 1,300 with RNA-seq. The study compared TCR repertoires from targeted immune repertoire sequencing and bulk whole-transcriptome sequencing run on the same bone marrow samples. One of the main goals was to work out a read-filtering strategy for immune repertoire data, in particular whether clonotypes backed by only a single read should be removed. What the study reported, not specific to this receptor: Single-read clonotypes made up 80% to 85% of clonotypes but roughly 3.2% of total reads in IR-seq, and 70% to 75% of clonotypes and roughly 48% of reads in RNA-seq. The sorted CD138-negative fraction was a mixed bone marrow immune population, not purified T cells. IR-seq captured clonotypes at much higher depth and more reliably than RNA-seq, and smaller IR-seq throughput sufficed to identify most shared clonotypes. The correlation between IR-seq and RNA-seq shared clonotype proportions rose when single-read clonotypes were removed.

The CDR1 and CDR2 encoded by the germline V gene are MNHEY and SVGAGI. Including cysteine and phenylalanine, the CDR3 has 16 amino acids. Solely the CDR3 DNA is kept, with 48 bases framed from the first base. Every patient had bone marrow sampled at the time of active disease. Isolation of bone marrow mononuclear cells was performed by Ficoll-Hypaque density gradient centrifugation. To remove myeloma plasma cells, the cells were labeled with CD138 magnetic microbeads on a MACS separator, and CD138-negative cells were then collected by negative selection. Flow cytometry with CD138 antibodies on an Attune NxT was used to check how pure the isolated cells were. Total RNA was extracted using TRIzol reagent and was quantified on a NanoDrop spectrophotometer. For each patient, paired RNA-seq and IR-seq were run on the CD138-negative bone marrow sample from that patient. The Immunoverse kit was used to build TCR libraries from around 420 ng RNA, with molecular barcoded adaptors covering alpha/delta and beta/gamma chains. TCR library preparation used the same RNA that went into transcriptome sequencing. Sequencing of the TCR libraries was done on an Illumina HiSeq 4000 with 2 x 150 cycles. The paper's processing steps were these. Using MiXCR, which included quality filtering and error correction, TCR reads were aligned to human V, D, J and C references and then assembled into CDR3 clonotypes. The tcR package in R was used for analysis of clonotype counts and gene usage diversity. For inspection of raw mapping reads, RNA-seq reads were mapped by STAR aligner version 2.5.3a onto GRCh37 of the human genome. To test how sequencing depth affects detected clonotypes, IR-seq fastq files were randomly downsampled with Seqtk 1.3. The public reads were quality trimmed at Q25 with fastp and then assembled into clones with MiXCR by TCRdb, keeping productive beta chains. Identical CDR3 protein sequences are pooled into one entry, listed with their most common genes and DNA. The V and J calls and clone size come from TCRdb's table, not from the authors' own analysis. The sample yields tens of thousands of distinct CDR3 sequences; 20% to 25% were counted once. Clones ranked in the top ten supply approximately 18% of the sample.

This chain is built from TRBV6-5 and TRBJ2-5; the best D guess is TRBD2, with 5 bases matching. The source material was a population of CD138-negative cells sorted from bone marrow. According to the study, the label for this sample's cell subset or site signals: bone marrow mononuclear cells depleted of CD138+ plasma/myeloma cells by negative magnetic selection. The sequence derives from a donor aged 40 or over with multiple myeloma. This receptor has the CDR3 CASRSLIRGRQETQYF. The nucleotides read TGTGCCAGCAGATCACTCATCCGCGGGCGTCAAGAGACCCAGTATTTC.